Listed below are T cell receptor beta chains from one sample, sequenced in a study of cytomegalovirus exposure and HLA in healthy donors. The assay was immunoSEQ multiplex PCR, and TCRdb's table has in-frame clones only and misses some. The sample has 190,000 or so clones, 75% to 90% seen once. Sequencing was performed on PBMCs. These receptors all come from a man aged 45 to 65 in good health and CMV-seronegative. Both conserved end residues are part of each CDR3. Fields, in order: clone size, D gene, J gene, V gene, CDR3 DNA, CDR3 protein. A D gene is named only where the DNA matches it firmly. The listing skips clone size in some rows; elsewhere it reads once, few, many or a size class.

>once|TRBD1|TRBJ1-1|TRBV28
TGTGCCAGCAGTACCCTATTACAGGGGGCGAACACTGAAGCTTTCTTT
CASSTLLQGANTEAFF
>once|TRBD2|TRBJ2-3|TRBV5-3
TGTGCCAGAAGCTTGGTCGAGACTAGCGCCACAGATACGCAGTATTTT
CARSLVETSATDTQYF
>-|-|TRBJ1-5|TRBV7-6
TGTGCCAGCAGCTTAACGGGGGGGCCCTATAGCAATCAGCCCCAGCATTTT
CASSLTGGPYSNQPQHF
>-|TRBD2|TRBJ2-7|TRBV2
TGTGCCAGCCAATTACTAGCGGGTGACTACGAGCAGTACTTC
CASQLLAGDYEQYF
>-|TRBD1|TRBJ2-7|TRBV5-4
TGTGCCAGCAGCTCTACAGGGGTTAGTACGTACGAGCAGTACTTC
CASSSTGVSTYEQYF
>few|TRBD2|TRBJ2-7|TRBV6-6
TGTGCCAGCAGGGGGTCGTGGGAGGGAGTTCACGAGCAGTACTTC
CASRGSWEGVHEQYF
>-|-|TRBJ1-5|TRBV7-9
TGTGCCAGCAGCCCCGAAGGAGGGAATCAGCCCCAGCATTTT
CASSPEGGNQPQHF
>-|TRBD2|TRBJ2-1|TRBV18
TGTGCCAGTGGGGCGGGAGCCAATGAGCAGTTCTTC
CASGAGANEQFF
>-|TRBD1|TRBJ1-2|TRBV7-9
TGTGCCAGCAGCTTATCCGGGACAGGGTTAAGCTACACCTTC
CASSLSGTGLSYTF
>few|-|TRBJ2-1|TRBV6-6
TGTGCCAGCAGTTTGGTAGGGAGAAGGGAAAATGAGCAGTTCTTC
CASSLVGRRENEQFF
>-|-|TRBJ1-2|TRBV25-1
TGTGCCAGCAGTTTTCTCACACACACAGTTGGCTATGGCTACACCTTC
CASSFLTHTVGYGYTF
>-|-|TRBJ1-4|TRBV6-5
TGTGCCAGCAGTTACTCCGAGGACTTTAATGAAAAACTGTTTTTT
CASSYSEDFNEKLFF
>-|-|TRBJ1-5|TRBV4-3
TGCGCCAGCAGCCAAGACGGCAATCAGCCCCAGCATTTT
CASSQDGNQPQHF
>-|TRBD1|TRBJ1-1|TRBV7-3
TGTGCCAGCAGCATTGGGACAGGGGGCACTGAAGCTTTCTTT
CASSIGTGGTEAFF
>-|TRBD1|TRBJ2-3|TRBV30
TGTGCCTGGAGTGCATGGACAGGGGGCCCAGATACGCAGTATTTT
CAWSAWTGGPDTQYF
>-|-|TRBJ2-7|TRBV5-6
TGTGCCAGCAGCCTGACCCCGGGAGCTTCCTACGAGCAGTACTTC
CASSLTPGASYEQYF
>-|-|TRBJ1-1|TRBV19
TGTGCCAGTACCTATACAGGCCGGAACACTGAAGCTTTCTTT
CASTYTGRNTEAFF
>-|-|TRBJ1-4|TRBV5-5
TGTGCCAGCAGCTTGGACGCCACTCTTTTTAGAGAACTGTTTTTT
CASSLDATLFRELFF
>-|-|TRBJ2-7|TRBV7-2
TGTGCCAGCAGCTTCGGGACTCCGCCAGACGAGCAGTACTTC
CASSFGTPPDEQYF
>-|TRBD2|TRBJ2-7|TRBV7-2
TGTGCCAGCAGCTGGGGCGGGGGGGCCTACGAGCAGTACTTC
CASSWGGGAYEQYF
>-|-|TRBJ1-4|TRBV9
TGTGCCAGCAGCCCCCAGGCAACTAATGAAAAACTGTTTTTT
CASSPQATNEKLFF
>-|-|TRBJ1-5|TRBV4-1
TGCGCCAGCAGCAGGGGCCTTCCTTATAGCAATCAGCCCCAGCATTTT
CASSRGLPYSNQPQHF
>-|TRBD1|TRBJ2-1|TRBV5-1
TGCGCCAGCAGCACGGGCGTCCAGGGGGTAAATGAGCAGTTCTTC
CASSTGVQGVNEQFF
>-|TRBD2|TRBJ2-3|TRBV4-3
TGCGCCAGCAGCCAAGGACCAGCGGGGGGGCGAGATACGCAGTATTTT
CASSQGPAGGRDTQYF
>few|-|TRBJ1-1|TRBV6-6
TGTGCCAGCAGTTACTCGCGACAGCCGAACACTGAAGCTTTCTTT
CASSYSRQPNTEAFF
>-|TRBD1|TRBJ2-3|TRBV29-1
TGCAGCGTTAAAAAGGGACAGGGGGCAAATACGCAGTATTTT
CSVKKGQGANTQYF
>-|TRBD1|TRBJ2-5|TRBV5-1
TGCGCCAGCAGTTCCACAGGGGGCCCTGAAGAGACCCAGTACTTC
CASSSTGGPEETQYF
>-|-|TRBJ2-1|TRBV7-8
TGTGCCAGCACCGTACTTGGTACCACAGACTACAATGAGCAGTTCTTC
CASTVLGTTDYNEQFF
>-|-|TRBJ1-5|TRBV18
TGTGCCAGCTCAGATCAGGGTGATCAGCCCCAGCATTTT
CASSDQGDQPQHF
>-|TRBD2|TRBJ2-1|TRBV27
TGTGCCAGCAGTTCTACTACATCCAGGAAAAAGCGGGACTACAATGAGCAGTTCTTC
CASSSTTSRKKRDYNEQFF
>-|TRBD2|TRBJ2-1|TRBV27
TGTGCCAGCAGTCCTAGCGGGAGGGGGTCCTACAATGAGCAGTTCTTC
CASSPSGRGSYNEQFF
>-|-|TRBJ2-7|TRBV5-1
TGCGCCAGCAGCTTGGATCCGGGGACATTCTACGAGCAGTACTTC
CASSLDPGTFYEQYF
>once|TRBD2|TRBJ2-2|TRBV4-3
TGCGCCAGCAGCCAAAAGGGCCCCCGACTAGCGGGAGCGGGCGGGGAGCTGTTTTTT
CASSQKGPRLAGAGGELFF
>-|TRBD1|TRBJ2-7|TRBV5-6
TGTGCCAGCGGGACAGGGGGGGACGAGCAGTACTTC
CASGTGGDEQYF
>-|-|TRBJ1-5|TRBV11-2
TGTGCCAGCAGCTTAGATGGGGGGTATAGCAATCAGCCCCAGCATTTT
CASSLDGGYSNQPQHF
>-|-|TRBJ1-1|TRBV6-5
TGTGCCAGCAGTTACTCGATCGTGGGCGGAGGAGCTTTCTTT
CASSYSIVGGGAFF
>-|-|TRBJ2-7|TRBV7-9
TGTGCCAGTGGGCAGGGGCAACCCTACGAGCAGTACTTC
CASGQGQPYEQYF
>-|TRBD2|TRBJ2-5|TRBV7-6
TGTGCCAGCAGCTTTTCCGGGGGTAGCGGGAGAGAGACCCAGTACTTC
CASSFSGGSGRETQYF
>few|TRBD1|TRBJ2-7|TRBV6-1
TGTGCCAGCAGTACTCGGGACAGGGTGACCTACGAGCAGTACTTC
CASSTRDRVTYEQYF
>-|TRBD2|TRBJ2-3|TRBV7-9
TGTGCCAGCAGGAGACTAGCGGGGGGGCGAGGCGATACGCAGTATTTT
CASRRLAGGRGDTQYF
>once|-|TRBJ1-4|TRBV6-1
TGTGCCAGCAGTGAACAGGCCGCGGGATCGGCCGAAAAACTGTTTTTT
CASSEQAAGSAEKLFF
>-|-|TRBJ2-7|TRBV7-2
TGTGCCAGCAGCTTTGGGCAGACACCCTACGAGCAGTACTTC
CASSFGQTPYEQYF
>-|-|TRBJ1-3|TRBV4-3
TGCGCCAGCAGCCAAGATTATCGGGGATGGGTGAACAACCCCTCTGGAAACACCATATATTTT
CASSQDYRGWVNNPSGNTIYF
>-|-|TRBJ2-5|TRBV7-9
TGTGCCAGCAGCACCAAGACGGGGGAGACCCAGTACTTC
CASSTKTGETQYF
>-|-|TRBJ2-6|TRBV14
TGTGCCAGCAGCCAAGGATGGAAAGGGGCCGGGGCCAACGTCCTGACTTTC
CASSQGWKGAGANVLTF
>-|TRBD1|TRBJ2-2|TRBV6-4
TGTGCCAGCAGTGACTCCGGGACAGGGTCCGGGGAGCTGTTTTTT
CASSDSGTGSGELFF
>-|TRBD2|TRBJ2-1|TRBV5-1
TGCGCCAGCAGCCCCTGGACTAGCGGAGCCGAGAATGAGCAGTTCTTC
CASSPWTSGAENEQFF
>-|-|TRBJ1-3|TRBV30
TGTGCCTGGAGTGTAAGCAGGGTTGGAAACACCATATATTTT
CAWSVSRVGNTIYF
>-|TRBD2|TRBJ2-5|TRBV11-1
TGTGCCAGCAGCCGACGGGGCGGGGGGACCCAAGAGACCCAGTACTTC
CASSRRGGGTQETQYF
>-|TRBD2|TRBJ2-1|TRBV2
TGTGCCAGCAGTTCGGGACTAGCGGAATTCTACAATGAGCAGTTCTTC
CASSSGLAEFYNEQFF
>-|-|TRBJ2-6|TRBV11-2
TGTGCCAGCAGCCTAAATCAGGTCAACGTCCTGACTTTC
CASSLNQVNVLTF
>-|TRBD2|TRBJ2-7|TRBV5-6
TGTGCCAGCAGCCAACCGGGACTAGCGGGAGGCCGCCCCTACGAGCAGTACTTC
CASSQPGLAGGRPYEQYF
>-|-|TRBJ2-1|TRBV4-1
TGCGCCAGCAGCCAACATAATCCGGCGGGCCCCAGGCGGGAGCAGTTCTTC
CASSQHNPAGPRREQFF
>-|-|TRBJ2-7|TRBV28
TGTGCCAGCAGTTCTCTTTCGAGGAGCTCCTACGAGCAGTACTTC
CASSSLSRSSYEQYF
>-|-|TRBJ1-2|TRBV2
TGTGCCAGCAGATTTGGAATGACTCTAATCTATGGCTACACCTTC
CASRFGMTLIYGYTF